This TCR beta chain emerged from a study of cytomegalovirus exposure and HLA in healthy donors. Findings and limits, study-wide: 87-base-pair reads could not separate some V segments, including TRBV6-2 and TRBV6-3.

Primers for the PCR totalled 60 Vbeta and 13 Jbeta. Method: immunoSEQ multiplex PCR; TCRdb's copy keeps in-frame clones and lacks some. The sample includes about 220,000 clones, around 80% seen only once; the top ten take more than 0.6%. As regards this clone: Its antigen is not identified.

Germline V gene data show CDR1 as SGHNT and CDR2 as YENEEA. V lost 5 bases and J lost 5, with 12 bases in between. This CDR3 spans 13 amino acids. V usage is TRBV11-3 and J usage is TRBJ1-1; maybe TRBD1 (6 bases). The clonotype originates from a boy between 2 and 10 years old in good health and CMV-seronegative. Sequencing used PBMCs. The CDR3: CASSGNRDTEAFF. CDR3 sequence (DNA): TGTGCCAGCAGCGGGAACAGGGATACTGAAGCTTTCTTT. The full variable domain, its missing parts supplied by reference TRBV11-3 and TRBJ1-1, is EAGVVQSPRYKIIEKKQPVAFWCNPISGHNTLYWYLQNLGQGPELLIRYENEEAVDDSQLPKDRFSAERLKGVDSTLKIQPAELGDSAVYLCASSGNRDTEAFFGQGTRLTVV.